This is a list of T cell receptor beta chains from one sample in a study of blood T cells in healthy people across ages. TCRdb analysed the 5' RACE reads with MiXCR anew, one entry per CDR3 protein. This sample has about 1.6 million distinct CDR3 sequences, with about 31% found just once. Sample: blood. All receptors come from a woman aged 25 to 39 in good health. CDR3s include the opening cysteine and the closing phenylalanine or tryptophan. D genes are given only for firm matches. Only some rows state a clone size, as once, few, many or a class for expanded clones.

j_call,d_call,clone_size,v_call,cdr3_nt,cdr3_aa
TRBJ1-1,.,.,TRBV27,TGTGCCAGCACTCCTCGAGGGACTTACTCCACTGAAGCTTTCTTT,CASTPRGTYSTEAFF
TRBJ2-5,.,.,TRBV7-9,TGTGCCAGCAGCTTAGGAGCGGCCGCCCAAGAGACCCAGTACTTC,CASSLGAAAQETQYF
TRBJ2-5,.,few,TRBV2,TGTGCCAGCAGCTCGGGAGTCGATGAGACCCAGTACTTC,CASSSGVDETQYF
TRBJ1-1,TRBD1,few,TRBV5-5,TGTGCCAGCAGCGGCCGACAGGGGTTGAACACTGAAGCTTTCTTT,CASSGRQGLNTEAFF
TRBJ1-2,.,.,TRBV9,TGTGCCAGCAGCGGGGGGGGAGTCAAAGATGGCTACACCTTC,CASSGGGVKDGYTF
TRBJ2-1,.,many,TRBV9,TGTGCCAGCTCCCGGGCAATCAACAATGAGCAGTTCTTC,CASSRAINNEQFF
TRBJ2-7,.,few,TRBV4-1,TGCGCCAGCAGCCAGGAAGCTCTGGGCTACGAGCAGTACTTC,CASSQEALGYEQYF
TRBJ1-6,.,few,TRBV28,TGTGCCAGCAGTTTAGGGTGGAATTCACCCCTCCACTTT,CASSLGWNSPLHF
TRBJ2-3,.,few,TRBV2,TGTGCCAGCGCCGACCCGGGGAGAATCACAGATACGCAGTATTTT,CASADPGRITDTQYF
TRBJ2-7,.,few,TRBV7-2,TGTGCCAGCAGCGCCTGGCCTCTAGGGGCCTACGAGCAGTACTTC,CASSAWPLGAYEQYF
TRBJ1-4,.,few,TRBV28,TGTGCCAGCAGCGGCGGACGGGGCGACGATGAAAAACTGTTTTTT,CASSGGRGDDEKLFF
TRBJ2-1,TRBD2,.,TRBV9,TGTGCCAGCAGCGAGAGCCCGACTAGCGGAAGCTCCTACAATGAGCAGTTCTTC,CASSESPTSGSSYNEQFF
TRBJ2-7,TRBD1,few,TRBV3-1,TGTGCCAGCAGCCAAACCGGGACAGGGAAATACGAGCAGTACTTC,CASSQTGTGKYEQYF
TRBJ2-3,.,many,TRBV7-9,TGTGCCAGCAGTTATCCTGGCACAGATACGCAGTATTTT,CASSYPGTDTQYF
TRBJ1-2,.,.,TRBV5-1,TGCGCCAGCAGCTCGAAAATAGGCACGGGCTATGGCTACACCTTC,CASSSKIGTGYGYTF
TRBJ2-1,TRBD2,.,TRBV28,TGTGCCAGCCGCCCGGGTGGGGGGACTAGCTGGAATGAGCAGTTCTTC,CASRPGGGTSWNEQFF
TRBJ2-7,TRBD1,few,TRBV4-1,TGCGCCAGCAGCCTACCGACAGGGGCCCACGAGCAGTACTTC,CASSLPTGAHEQYF
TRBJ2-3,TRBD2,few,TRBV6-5,TGTGCCAGCAGTTTATGGAGTCGGGCTGTGACTAGCGGTAGCACAGATACGCAGTATTTT,CASSLWSRAVTSGSTDTQYF
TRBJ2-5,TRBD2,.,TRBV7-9,TGTGCCAGCAGCCCTGGACTAGCGGGGCCCAGGAGAGAGACCCAGTACTTC,CASSPGLAGPRRETQYF
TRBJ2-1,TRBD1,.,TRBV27,TGTGCCAGCAGTTACGGGACAGTCTCCTACAATGAGCAGTTCTTC,CASSYGTVSYNEQFF
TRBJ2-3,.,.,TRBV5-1,TGCGCCAGCAGGGTGGGCCTAGCCTCGCCCACAGATACGCAGTATTTT,CASRVGLASPTDTQYF
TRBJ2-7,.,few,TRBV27,TGTGCCAGCAGTGGGACGGGATTGGTTTCCGAGCAGTACTTC,CASSGTGLVSEQYF
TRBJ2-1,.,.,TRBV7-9,TGTGCCAGCAGCGTCTGGACTTCTAGCTCCTACAATGAGCAGTTCTTC,CASSVWTSSSYNEQFF
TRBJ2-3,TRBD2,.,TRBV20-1,TGCAGTGCTAGCAGGACTAGCGGTAGCACAGATACGCAGTATTTT,CSASRTSGSTDTQYF
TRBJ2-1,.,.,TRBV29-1,TGCAGCGTTGAAGATGGCAGGGGGGCCTACAATGAGCAGTTCTTC,CSVEDGRGAYNEQFF
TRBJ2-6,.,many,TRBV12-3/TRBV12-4,TGTGCCAGCAGCCCTGGGGCCAACGTCCTGACTTTC,CASSPGANVLTF
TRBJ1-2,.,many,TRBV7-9,TGTGCCAGCAGCTTAGGGGGGCCTGACTATGGCTACACCTTC,CASSLGGPDYGYTF
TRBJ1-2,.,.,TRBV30,TGTGCCTGGAGACCGATGACGGGACTGGGGGCCTATGGCTACACCTTC,CAWRPMTGLGAYGYTF
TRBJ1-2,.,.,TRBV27,TGTGCCACCGGGACCCTTAGGAACTATGGCTACACCTTC,CATGTLRNYGYTF
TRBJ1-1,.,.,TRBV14,TGTGCCAGCAGCCAAGATAGCGGCTTCGGGACACTCCTGAACACTGAAGCTTTCTTT,CASSQDSGFGTLLNTEAFF
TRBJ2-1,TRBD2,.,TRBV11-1,TGTGCCAGCAGCCCCTCTGGGACTAGCGGGTTCTATGAGCAGTTCTTC,CASSPSGTSGFYEQFF
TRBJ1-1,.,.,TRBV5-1,TGCGCCAGCAGCTTGGTTGCAGGGAACGCTGAAGCTTTCTTT,CASSLVAGNAEAFF
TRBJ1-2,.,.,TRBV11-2,TGTGCCAGCAGCATTTGGACGGCCGATAACTATGGCTACACCTTC,CASSIWTADNYGYTF
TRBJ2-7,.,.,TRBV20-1,TGCAGTGCCCCACAGGGAACCTACGAGCAGTACTTC,CSAPQGTYEQYF
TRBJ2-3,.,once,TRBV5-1,TGCGCCAGCAGCTTGAACAGGGCCGAGAATGCGCAGTATTTT,CASSLNRAENAQYF
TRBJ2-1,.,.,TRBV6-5,TGTGCCAGCAGTTACCCTAGGGGGGGAGGTGATAGATATGAGCAGTTCTTC,CASSYPRGGGDRYEQFF
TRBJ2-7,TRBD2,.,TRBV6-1,TGTGCCACCTATAGCGGGGGGGCCGGCTCCTACGAGCAGTACTTC,CATYSGGAGSYEQYF
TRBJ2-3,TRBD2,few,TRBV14,TGTGCCAGCAGCCCGAGCGGGAGGGCCACAGATACGCAGTATTTT,CASSPSGRATDTQYF
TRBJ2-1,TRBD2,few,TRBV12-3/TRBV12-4,TGTGCCAGCACCACCACTGGCGGGGGGGCTGTAGAGCAGTTCTTC,CASTTTGGGAVEQFF
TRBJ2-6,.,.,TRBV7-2,TGTGCCAGCAGATCCCGGGACAACTCTGGGGCCAACGTCCTGACTTTC,CASRSRDNSGANVLTF
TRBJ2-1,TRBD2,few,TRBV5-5,TGTGCCAGCAGCCCTACAACCGGGACTAGAGGATGGAATGAGCAGTTCTTC,CASSPTTGTRGWNEQFF